The 4 T cell receptor beta chains listed next were all sequenced from one sample in a study of response to subunit inactivated influenza vaccine. MiXCR, applied by TCRdb to the RT-PCR reads, yields one record per CDR3 protein. In the table there are a few hundred thousand distinct CDR3 sequences, 14% of which are singletons. The specimen comprised PBMCs from blood, sampled 12 days after vaccination. These receptors were obtained from a man aged 50-59 years who received an inactivated influenza vaccine.

The table lists this clonotype with a few counts. The CDR3 bases are TGCAGTGCTAGAGCGAAGGGCTCCTACTATGGCTACACCTTC. It yields the protein CSARAKGSYYGYTF. J is TRBJ1-2 and V is TRBV20-1, with D unclear. This CDR3 has 14 amino acids. V was pared by 1 base and J by 3 bases, with 12 bases between. The germline V gene encodes CDR1 DFQATT and CDR2 SNEGSKA (reference sequence).

This chain joins TRBV11-2 and TRBJ2-7, with TRBD2 identical over 13 bases. The CDR3 has 15 amino acids. Trimming cost V 5 bases and J 7 bases; bases outside gene matches: 8. Germline CDR1 is SGHAT and CDR2 is FQNNGV. The CDR3 region has the DNA TGTGCCAGCAGCCCCGGACTAGCGGGGGCGTGGGAGCAGTACTTC. It translates to CASSPGLAGAWEQYF.

The chain couples TRBV7-3 to TRBJ2-2, with a possible D match to TRBD2 (5 bases). The germline V and J ends were trimmed by 8 bases and 2 bases, with 9 bases remaining between them. This CDR3 region has 13 residues. Germline V lookup: CDR1 SGHTA, CDR2 FQGTGA. The CDR3 loop reads CASGESNTGELFF. In DNA, the CDR3 is TGTGCCAGCGGGGAGAGCAACACCGGGGAGCTGTTTTTT.

This clonotype turned up a few times. V usage is TRBV20-1 and J usage is TRBJ1-1; unclear D gene. Germline loops: CDR1 DFQATT, CDR2 SNEGSKA (reference sequence). The CDR3 totals 13 residues. V dropped 4 bases and J dropped 3 bases, with 12 bases sitting between them. In DNA, the CDR3 is TGCAGTGCTACCTCCGGGCAGGACACTGAAGCTTTCTTT. It encodes CSATSGQDTEAFF.